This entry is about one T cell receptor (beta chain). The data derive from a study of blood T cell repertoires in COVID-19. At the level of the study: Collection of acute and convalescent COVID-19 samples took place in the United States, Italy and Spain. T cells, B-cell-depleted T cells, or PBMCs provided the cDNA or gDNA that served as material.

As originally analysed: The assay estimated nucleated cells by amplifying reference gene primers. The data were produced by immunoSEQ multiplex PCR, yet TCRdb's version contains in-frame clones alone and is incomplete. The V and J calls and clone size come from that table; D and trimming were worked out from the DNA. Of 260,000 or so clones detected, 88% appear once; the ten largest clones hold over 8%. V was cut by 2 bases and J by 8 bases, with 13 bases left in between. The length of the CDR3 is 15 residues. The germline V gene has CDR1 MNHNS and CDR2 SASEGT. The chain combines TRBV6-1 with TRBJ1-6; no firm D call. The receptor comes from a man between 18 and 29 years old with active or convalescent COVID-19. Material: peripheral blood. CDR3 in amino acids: CASSETGSKYSPLHF. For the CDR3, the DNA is TGTGCCAGCAGTGAAACCGGGTCAAAATATTCACCCCTCCACTTT.